Each of the 18 T cell receptor beta chains below was sequenced from the same sample in a study of blood T cell repertoires in COVID-19. Produced via immunoSEQ multiplex PCR; TCRdb's table is partial and in-frame only. The table records 150,000 to 200,000 clones, 80% to 90% of them present only once. The sequenced sample was PBMCs or T cells enriched from blood (not recorded which). The source is a man in his forties or fifties who had recovered from COVID-19.

This clone showed up just once. V gene TRBV5-4 combines with J gene TRBJ2-3; 8 nucleotides align to TRBD2. The CDR3 has 15 amino acids. Germline V gene sequence: CDR1 SGHNT, CDR2 YYREEE (reference sequence). The junction had 11 bases not matched to a gene; V was cut back by 4 bases and J by 7 bases. The CDR3 here is CASSRAGGAANTQYF. CDR3 nucleotide sequence: TGTGCCAGCAGCCGCGCCGGGGGGGCCGCAAATACGCAGTATTTT.

This chain links TRBV6-5 with TRBJ2-7; no clear D gene. Germline CDR1 MNHEY, CDR2 SVGAGI. The CDR3 runs to 14 residues. V was trimmed by 7 bases and J by 2 bases, leaving 15 bases between them. CDR3 in DNA: TGTGCCAGCACAAGGCCCGACAAGACCTACGAGCAGTACTTC. It encodes CASTRPDKTYEQYF.

The V and J genes are TRBV10-3 and TRBJ1-1, with TRBD1 as a possible D gene (5 bases). The germline V gene has CDR1 ENHRY and CDR2 SYGVKD. CDR3 length: 12 residues. The CDR3 nucleotides read TGTGCTGTTTGGGAGGGGAGGACTGAAGCTTTCTTT. Amino acid sequence: CAVWEGRTEAFF.

The rearrangement joins TRBV20-1 to TRBJ2-3, with 7 positions matching TRBD1. Per germline, CDR1 DFQATT and CDR2 SNEGSKA (reference sequence). Unmatched junction bases numbered 9, after V lost 3 bases and J lost 6 bases. The CDR3 sequence is 14 residues long. CDR3 sequence: CSASRQGPGDTQYF. The CDR3 DNA reads as TGCAGTGCTAGTAGACAGGGCCCAGGGGATACGCAGTATTTT.

V gene TRBV30 combines with J gene TRBJ1-6; the D gene is possibly TRBD1 (6 bases). Germline CDR1 is GTSNPN and CDR2 is SVGIG (reference sequence). There are 18 residues in the CDR3. V was trimmed by 3 bases and J by 0 bases, leaving 18 bases between them. CDR3: CAWSGLGQFSSYNSPLHF. CDR3 DNA sequence: TGTGCCTGGAGCGGACTTGGACAGTTCAGCTCCTATAATTCACCCCTCCACTTT.

CDR3 DNA: TGTGCCAGTAGTATACGCGGGACAGCCTATAGCAATCAGCCCCAGCATTTT. Its protein product is CASSIRGTAYSNQPQHF. The gene calls are TRBV19 and TRBJ1-5, with 7 bases lining up with TRBD1. Trimming removed 2 bases from V and 0 bases from J; junction bases left unmatched: 7. Germline-derived CDR1 and CDR2 are LNHDA and SQIVND (reference sequence). There are 17 residues in the CDR3.

The chain is built from TRBV3-1 (or the pseudogene TRBV3-2) and TRBJ1-2, with D unclear. Trimming took 0 bases from V and 6 from J, leaving 8 bases between them. CDR1 LGHDT and CDR2 YNNKEL come from the germline V gene (reference sequence). The CDR3 covers 13 residues. CDR3 bases: TGTGCCAGCAGCCAAGATTGGGAGAATGGCTACACCTTC. Its translation: CASSQDWENGYTF.

The chain carries TRBV30 and TRBJ2-5, with 7 nucleotides matching TRBD2. This CDR3 contains 16 residues. J lost 9 bases, V lost 1 base, and 17 bases had no gene match. The germline V gene has CDR1 GTSNPN and CDR2 SVGIG (reference sequence). The CDR3 is CAWSGGPTSVNWSQYF. In nucleotides, the CDR3 is TGTGCCTGGAGTGGGGGCCCTACTAGCGTTAATTGGTCCCAGTACTTC.

The gene calls are TRBV18 and TRBJ2-3, with a weak D call TRBD2 (6 bases). Germline V CDR1 and CDR2: KGHSH, LQKENI. The CDR3 length is 15 residues. Trimming cost V 5 bases and J 4 bases, with 16 bases left between them. In nucleotides, the CDR3 is TGTGCCAGCTCAGCTAGCGTATCCAATTCAGATACGCAGTATTTT. This translates into CASSASVSNSDTQYF.

The chain employs TRBV5-8 and TRBJ1-5; possibly TRBD1 for D (6 bases). Between the trimmed V and J ends, which lost 2 bases and 4 bases, there was a span of 10 bases. The CDR3 runs 14 residues. The germline gives CDR1 SGHTS, CDR2 YDEGEE. Written as DNA, the CDR3 is TGTGCCAGCAGCTTTAGGACAGTTAATCAGCCCCAGCATTTT. Translated: CASSFRTVNQPQHF.

This clone was found many times. V and J are TRBV18 and TRBJ2-1; 11 bases match TRBD2. Germline trimming cut 1 base from V and 8 bases from J; bases unmatched to any gene: 13. Germline V lookup: CDR1 KGHSH, CDR2 LQKENI. The CDR3 runs 18 residues. CDR3 coding DNA: TGTGCCAGCTCACCACGGCAGGGGCTAGCGGGGGGCCTCTATGAGCAGTTCTTC. It encodes CASSPRQGLAGGLYEQFF.

The chain has TRBV7-2 and TRBJ2-4; TRBD2 matches 11 bases. V lost 4 bases, J lost 15 bases, and 8 bases stayed unmatched. Per germline, CDR1 SGHTA and CDR2 FQGNSA. The CDR3 sequence is 13 residues long. The CDR3 nucleotides read TGTGCCAGCAGCTCTAGCGGGGGGCCCCGGAGGTACTTC. This translates into CASSSSGGPRRYF.

This clone was detected only once. The V call is TRBV28, the J call TRBJ2-5; 9 nucleotides agree with TRBD1. Trimming at V came to 2 bases and at J to 1 base, leaving 2 bases not matched to a gene. CDR1 and CDR2 (germline): MDHEN, SYDVKM. This CDR3 spans 15 amino acids. CDR3 protein: CASSLAGQGQETQYF. In DNA, the CDR3 is TGTGCCAGCAGTTTAGCGGGACAGGGCCAAGAGACCCAGTACTTC.

The CDR3 region has the DNA TGCGCCAGCGCAGGGGACGCCTACGAGCAGTACTTC. Its translation: CASAGDAYEQYF. The chain carries TRBV5-1 and TRBJ2-7; possibly TRBD1 for D (6 bases). V lost 7 bases, J lost 2 bases, and 10 bases lay in between. CDR3 length: 12 residues. Looked up from germline, CDR1 is SGHRS and CDR2 is YFSETQ.

The CDR3 region has the DNA TGCGCCAGCAGCTTGGGGGACAGGGCCGCCACCGGGGAGCTGTTTTTT. Amino acids: CASSLGDRAATGELFF. J is TRBJ2-2 and V is TRBV5-1; 9 bases align to TRBD1. The CDR3 contains 16 residues. Trimming at V came to 0 bases and at J to 4 bases, leaving 4 bases not matched to a gene. Germline CDR1 SGHRS, CDR2 YFSETQ.

V and J are TRBV18 and TRBJ1-4; 7 bases agree with TRBD1. This CDR3 spans 13 amino acids. Germline V lookup: CDR1 KGHSH, CDR2 LQKENI. The ends lost 5 bases at V and 4 bases at J; junction bases unmatched: 1. The CDR3 DNA follows: TGTGCCAGCTCAGGGACAGATAATGAAAAACTGTTTTTT. This codes for CASSGTDNEKLFF.

CDR3 loop: CASSKGGQGHTEAFF. The CDR3 coding sequence is TGTGCCAGTAGTAAGGGGGGACAGGGACACACTGAAGCTTTCTTT. This chain uses TRBV19 with TRBJ1-1; 9 positions match TRBD1. V lost 4 bases, J lost 3 bases, and 6 bases stayed unmatched. Germline CDR1 and CDR2: LNHDA and SQIVND (reference sequence). There are 15 residues in the CDR3.

This rearrangement joins TRBV29-1 to TRBJ2-3; TRBD2 agrees at 10 bases. Unmatched junction bases numbered 5, after V lost 2 bases and J lost 6 bases. Germline CDR1 reads SQVTM; CDR2 reads ANQGSEA. The CDR3 spans 14 residues. The CDR3 nucleotides are TGCAGCGTTGAATCTAGCGGGGGTTCGGATACGCAGTATTTT. Its protein is CSVESSGGSDTQYF.